Included here is one T cell receptor beta chain sequence, with context. Sequenced by immunoSEQ multiplex PCR; TCRdb stores in-frame clones only, minus some. The sample includes 95,000 to 150,000 clones, around 85% of them seen just once. The CDR3 has 14 residues. Between the trimmed V and J ends, which lost 4 bases and 4 bases, there was a span of 15 bases. Looked up from germline, CDR1 is SGDLS and CDR2 is YYNGEE. The sample belongs to a study of blood T cell repertoires in COVID-19. This TCR came from a man younger than 40 with COVID-19, enrolled during active disease. This chain connects TRBV9 to TRBJ2-7; TRBD2 might be the D (6 bases). The sequencing sample was made of peripheral blood. The CDR3 DNA reads TGTGCCAGCAGCCCCTCAGGGAGGATATACGAGCAGTACTTC. Protein product: CASSPSGRIYEQYF. The variable domain in full, with the rest retrieved from reference TRBV9 and TRBJ2-7, is DSGVTQTPKHLITATGQRVTLRCSPRSGDLSVYWYQQSLDQGLQFLIQYYNGEERAKGNILERFSAQQFPDLHSELNLSSLELGDSALYFCASSPSGRIYEQYFGPGTRLTVT.